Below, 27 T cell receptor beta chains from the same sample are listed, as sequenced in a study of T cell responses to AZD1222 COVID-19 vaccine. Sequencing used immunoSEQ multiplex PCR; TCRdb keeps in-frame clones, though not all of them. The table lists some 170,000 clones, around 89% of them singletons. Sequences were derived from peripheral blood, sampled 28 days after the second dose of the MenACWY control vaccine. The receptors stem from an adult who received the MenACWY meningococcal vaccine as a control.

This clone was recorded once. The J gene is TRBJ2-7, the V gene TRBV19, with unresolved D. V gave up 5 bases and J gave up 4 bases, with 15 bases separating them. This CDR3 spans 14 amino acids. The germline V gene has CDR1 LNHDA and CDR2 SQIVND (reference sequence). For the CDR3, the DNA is TGTGCCAGTAGTGGACCCCCTTTTTCATACGAGCAGTACTTC. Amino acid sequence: CASSGPPFSYEQYF.

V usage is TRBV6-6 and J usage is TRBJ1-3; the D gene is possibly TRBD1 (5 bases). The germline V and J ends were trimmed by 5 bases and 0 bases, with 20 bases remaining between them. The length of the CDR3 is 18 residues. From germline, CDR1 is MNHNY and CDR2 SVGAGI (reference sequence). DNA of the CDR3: TGTGCCAGCAGTCCCCGTGCCATTTGGGACCCCTCTGGAAACACCATATATTTT. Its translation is CASSPRAIWDPSGNTIYF.

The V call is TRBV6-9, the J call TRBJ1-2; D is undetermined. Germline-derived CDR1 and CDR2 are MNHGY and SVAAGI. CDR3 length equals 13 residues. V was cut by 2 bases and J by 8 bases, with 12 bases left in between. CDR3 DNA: TGTGCCAGCAGTTATCTCGCGAGGCCAGGCTACACCTTC. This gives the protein CASSYLARPGYTF.

CDR3 bases: TGCAGCGTTGTTGTGAGACGGGAGCTGGGCTACACCTTC. It codes for CSVVVRRELGYTF. The chain uses TRBV29-1 and TRBJ1-2; D gene unclear. The CDR3 spans 13 residues. With 4 bases removed from V and 8 bases from J, the gap between germline ends came to 17 bases. CDR1 is SQVTM and CDR2 is ANQGSEA in the germline V gene.

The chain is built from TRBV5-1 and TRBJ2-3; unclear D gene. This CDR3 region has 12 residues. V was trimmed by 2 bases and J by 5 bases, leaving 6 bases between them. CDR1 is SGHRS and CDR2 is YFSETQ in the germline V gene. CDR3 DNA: TGCGCCAGCAGCTTTGAAGGAGATACGCAGTATTTT. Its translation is CASSFEGDTQYF.

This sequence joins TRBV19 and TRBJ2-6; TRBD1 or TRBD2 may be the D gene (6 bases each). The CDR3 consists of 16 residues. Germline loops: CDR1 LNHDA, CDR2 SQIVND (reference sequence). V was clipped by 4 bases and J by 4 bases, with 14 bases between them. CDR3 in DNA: TGTGCCAGTAGTAATTGGGGCGGGACAGGGGCCAACGTCCTGACTTTC. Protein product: CASSNWGGTGANVLTF. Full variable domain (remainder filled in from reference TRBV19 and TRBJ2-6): DGGITQSPKYLFRKEGQNVTLSCEQNLNHDAMYWYRQDPGQGLRLIYYSQIVNDFQKGDIAEGYSVSREKKESFPLTVTSAQKNPTAFYLCASSNWGGTGANVLTFGAGSRLTVL.

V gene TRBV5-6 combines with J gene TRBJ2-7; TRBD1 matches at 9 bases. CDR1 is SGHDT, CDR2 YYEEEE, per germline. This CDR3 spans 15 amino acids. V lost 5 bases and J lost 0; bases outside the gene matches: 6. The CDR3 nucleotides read TGTGCCAGCAGACAAGGGACAGGGCTCTCCTACGAGCAGTACTTC. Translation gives CASRQGTGLSYEQYF.

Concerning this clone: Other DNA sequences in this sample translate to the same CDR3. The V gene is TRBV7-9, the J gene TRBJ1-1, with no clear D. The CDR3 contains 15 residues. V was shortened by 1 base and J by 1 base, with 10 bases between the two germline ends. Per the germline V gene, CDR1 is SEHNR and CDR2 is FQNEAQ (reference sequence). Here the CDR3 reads CASSLVGGGNTEAFF. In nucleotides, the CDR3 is TGTGCCAGCAGCTTAGTCGGCGGAGGGAACACTGAAGCTTTCTTT.

The CDR3 bases are TGTGCCAGCACACCCGACAGGGATGCCCCTCAGTACTTC. Its translation: CASTPDRDAPQYF. The rearrangement uses TRBV5-4 and TRBJ2-7; 7 nucleotides align to TRBD1. CDR1 SGHNT and CDR2 YYREEE come from the germline V gene (reference sequence). This CDR3 is built from 13 residues. Trimming removed 6 bases from V and 10 bases from J; junction bases left unmatched: 13.

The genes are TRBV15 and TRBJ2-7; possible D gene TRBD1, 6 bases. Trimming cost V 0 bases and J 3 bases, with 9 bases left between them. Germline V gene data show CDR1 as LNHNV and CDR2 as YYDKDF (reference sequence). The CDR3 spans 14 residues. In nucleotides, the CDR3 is TGTGCCACCAGCAGAGATGGCAGGGGCTACGAGCAGTACTTC. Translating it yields CATSRDGRGYEQYF.

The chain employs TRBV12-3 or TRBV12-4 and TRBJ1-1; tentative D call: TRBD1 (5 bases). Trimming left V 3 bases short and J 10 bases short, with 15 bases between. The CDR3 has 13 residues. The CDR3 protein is CASSLKQGGTAFF. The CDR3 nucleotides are TGTGCCAGCAGTTTGAAGCAGGGAGGGACAGCTTTCTTT.

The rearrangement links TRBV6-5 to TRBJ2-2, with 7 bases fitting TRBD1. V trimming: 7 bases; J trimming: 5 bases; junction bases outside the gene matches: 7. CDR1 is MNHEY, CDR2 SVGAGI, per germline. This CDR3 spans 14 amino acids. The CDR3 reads CASTLPGGTGELFF. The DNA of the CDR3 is TGTGCCAGCACGCTCCCAGGGGGTACCGGGGAGCTGTTTTTT.

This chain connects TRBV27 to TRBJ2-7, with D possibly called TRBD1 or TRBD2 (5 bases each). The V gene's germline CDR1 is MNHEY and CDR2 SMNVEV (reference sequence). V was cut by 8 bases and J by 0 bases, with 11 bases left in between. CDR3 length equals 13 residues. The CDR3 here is CASAAGSSYEQYF. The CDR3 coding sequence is TGTGCCAGCGCGGCAGGGAGCTCCTACGAGCAGTACTTC.

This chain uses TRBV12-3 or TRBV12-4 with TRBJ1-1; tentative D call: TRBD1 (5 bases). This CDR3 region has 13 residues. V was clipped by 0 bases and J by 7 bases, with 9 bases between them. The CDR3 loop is CASSLAGGGEAFF. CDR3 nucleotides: TGTGCCAGCAGTTTAGCCGGGGGAGGTGAAGCTTTCTTT.

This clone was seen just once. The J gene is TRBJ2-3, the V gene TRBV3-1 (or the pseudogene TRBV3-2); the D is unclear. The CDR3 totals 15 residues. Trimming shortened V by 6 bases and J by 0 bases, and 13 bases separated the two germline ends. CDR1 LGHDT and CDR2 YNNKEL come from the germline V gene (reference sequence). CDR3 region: CASSQNTHSTDTQYF. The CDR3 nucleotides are TGTGCCAGCAGTCAAAACACCCATAGCACAGATACGCAGTATTTT.

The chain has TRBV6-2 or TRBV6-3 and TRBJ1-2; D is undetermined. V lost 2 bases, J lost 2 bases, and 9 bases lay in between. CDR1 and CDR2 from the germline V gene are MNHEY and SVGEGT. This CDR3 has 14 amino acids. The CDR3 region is CASSYMGGNYGYTF. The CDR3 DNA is TGTGCCAGCAGTTACATGGGTGGAAACTATGGCTACACCTTC.

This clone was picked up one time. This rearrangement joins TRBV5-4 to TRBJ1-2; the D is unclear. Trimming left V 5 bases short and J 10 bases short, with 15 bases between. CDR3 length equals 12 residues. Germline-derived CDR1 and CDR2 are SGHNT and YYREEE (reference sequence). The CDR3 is CASSVYRSYYTF. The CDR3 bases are TGTGCCAGCAGTGTCTATAGGTCTTACTACACCTTC.

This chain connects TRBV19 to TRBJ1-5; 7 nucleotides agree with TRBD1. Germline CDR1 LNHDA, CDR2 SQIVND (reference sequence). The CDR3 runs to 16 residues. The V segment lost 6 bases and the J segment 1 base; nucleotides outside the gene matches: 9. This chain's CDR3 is CASRHTGAGSNQPQHF. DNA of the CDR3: TGTGCCAGTAGACATACAGGGGCAGGGAGCAATCAGCCCCAGCATTTT.

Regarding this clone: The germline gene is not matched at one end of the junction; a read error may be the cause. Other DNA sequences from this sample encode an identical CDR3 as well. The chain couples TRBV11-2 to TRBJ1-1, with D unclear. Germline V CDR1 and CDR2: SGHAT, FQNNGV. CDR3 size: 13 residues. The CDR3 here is CASSPPGDTEAFF. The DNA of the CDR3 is TGTGCCAGCAGCCCCCCGGGAGACACTGAGGCTTTCTTT.

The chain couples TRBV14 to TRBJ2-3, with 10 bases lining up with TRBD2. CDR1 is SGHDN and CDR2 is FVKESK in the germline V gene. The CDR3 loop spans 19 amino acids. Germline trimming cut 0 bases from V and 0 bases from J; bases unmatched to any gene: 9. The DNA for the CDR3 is TGTGCCAGCAGCCAAGACCCTTCCGGACTAGCGGCGAGCACAGATACGCAGTATTTT. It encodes CASSQDPSGLAASTDTQYF. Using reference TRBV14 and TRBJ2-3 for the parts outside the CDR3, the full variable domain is EAGVTQFPSHSVIEKGQTVTLRCDPISGHDNLYWYRRVMGKEIKFLLHFVKESKQDESGMPNNRFLAERTGGTYSTLKVQPAELEDSGVYFCASSQDPSGLAASTDTQYFGPGTRLTVL.

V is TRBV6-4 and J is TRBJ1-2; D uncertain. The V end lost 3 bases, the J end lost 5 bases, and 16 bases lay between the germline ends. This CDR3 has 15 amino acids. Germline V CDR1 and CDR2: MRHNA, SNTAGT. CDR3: CASSEEALRGYGYTF. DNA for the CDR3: TGTGCCAGCAGTGAGGAGGCCCTACGTGGGTATGGCTACACCTTC.

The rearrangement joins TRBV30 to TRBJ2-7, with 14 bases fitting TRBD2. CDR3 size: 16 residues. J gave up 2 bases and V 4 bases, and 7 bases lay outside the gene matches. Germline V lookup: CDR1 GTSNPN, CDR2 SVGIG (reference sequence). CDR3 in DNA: TGTGCCTGGATTGGGACTAGCGGGAGCGCCGCCTACGAGCAGTACTTC. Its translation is CAWIGTSGSAAYEQYF.

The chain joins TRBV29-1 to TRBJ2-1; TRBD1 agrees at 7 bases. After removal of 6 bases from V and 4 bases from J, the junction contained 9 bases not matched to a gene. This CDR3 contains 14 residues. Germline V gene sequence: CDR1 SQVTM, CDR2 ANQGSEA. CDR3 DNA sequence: TGCAGCGTCAGGGACAGAATCCTTTACAATGAGCAGTTCTTC. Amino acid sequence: CSVRDRILYNEQFF.

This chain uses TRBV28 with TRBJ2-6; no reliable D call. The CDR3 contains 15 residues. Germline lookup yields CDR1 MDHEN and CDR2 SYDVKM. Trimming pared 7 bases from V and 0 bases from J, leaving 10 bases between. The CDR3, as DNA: TGTGCCAGCACCAGAGATGTCTCTGGGGCCAACGTCCTGACTTTC. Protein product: CASTRDVSGANVLTF.

CDR3 DNA sequence: TGTGCCAGCAGGTCCGGGACAGGGGGCTCACCCCTCCACTTT. Translating it yields CASRSGTGGSPLHF. The chain combines TRBV9 with TRBJ1-6; 12 bases agree with TRBD1. Germline V gene sequence: CDR1 SGDLS, CDR2 YYNGEE. The trim removed 5 bases at V and 10 bases at J, leaving 4 bases unmatched. This CDR3 has 14 amino acids.

The CDR3 here is CASSLGDYTNTYEQYF. In DNA, the CDR3 is TGTGCCAGCAGCTTAGGTGACTATACAAATACCTACGAGCAGTACTTC. The chain links TRBV7-2 to TRBJ2-7; tentative D call: TRBD2 (5 bases). The germline V gene has CDR1 SGHTA and CDR2 FQGNSA. CDR3 length: 16 amino acids. V gave up 1 base and J gave up 2 bases, with 15 bases separating them.

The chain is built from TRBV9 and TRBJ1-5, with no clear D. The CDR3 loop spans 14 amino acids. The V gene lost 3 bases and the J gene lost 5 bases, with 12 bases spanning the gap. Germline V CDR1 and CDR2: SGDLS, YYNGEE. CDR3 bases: TGTGCCAGCAGCGCAGACGTAGGTTATCAGCCCCAGCATTTT. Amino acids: CASSADVGYQPQHF.